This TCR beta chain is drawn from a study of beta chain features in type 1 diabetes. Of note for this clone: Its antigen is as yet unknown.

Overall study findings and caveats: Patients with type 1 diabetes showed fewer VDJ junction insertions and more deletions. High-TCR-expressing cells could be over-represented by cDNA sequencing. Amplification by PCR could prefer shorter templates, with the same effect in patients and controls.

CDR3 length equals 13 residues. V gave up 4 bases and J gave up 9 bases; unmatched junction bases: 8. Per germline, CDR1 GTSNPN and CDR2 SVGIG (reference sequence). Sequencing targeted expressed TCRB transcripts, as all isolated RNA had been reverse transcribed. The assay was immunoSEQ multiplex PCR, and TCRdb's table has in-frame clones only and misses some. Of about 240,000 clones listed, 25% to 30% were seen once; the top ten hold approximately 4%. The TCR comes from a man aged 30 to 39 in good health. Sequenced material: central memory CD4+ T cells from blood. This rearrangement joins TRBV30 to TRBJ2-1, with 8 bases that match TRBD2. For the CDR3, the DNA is TGTGCCTGGACGGGAGGGGTTGGTAGTGAGCAGTTCTTC. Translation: CAWTGGVGSEQFF.